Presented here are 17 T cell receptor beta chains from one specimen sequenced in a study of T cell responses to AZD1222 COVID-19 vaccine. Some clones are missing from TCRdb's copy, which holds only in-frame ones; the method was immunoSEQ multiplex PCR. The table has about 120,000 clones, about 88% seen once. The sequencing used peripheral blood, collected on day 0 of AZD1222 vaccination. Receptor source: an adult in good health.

The chain's CDR3 is CASSVSSGDSYEQYF. As DNA, the CDR3 is TGTGCCAGCAGCGTCTCTAGCGGCGATTCCTACGAGCAGTACTTC. The rearrangement links TRBV7-2 to TRBJ2-7; 7 bases fit TRBD2. The germline V gene encodes CDR1 SGHTA and CDR2 FQGNSA. Unmatched junction bases numbered 8, after V lost 5 bases and J lost 1 base. This CDR3 spans 15 amino acids.

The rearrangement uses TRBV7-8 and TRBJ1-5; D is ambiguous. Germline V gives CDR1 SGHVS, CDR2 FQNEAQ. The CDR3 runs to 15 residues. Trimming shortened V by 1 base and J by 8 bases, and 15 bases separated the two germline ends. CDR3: CASSLERVGIKPQHF. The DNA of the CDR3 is TGTGCCAGCAGCTTAGAGCGGGTAGGGATAAAGCCCCAGCATTTT.

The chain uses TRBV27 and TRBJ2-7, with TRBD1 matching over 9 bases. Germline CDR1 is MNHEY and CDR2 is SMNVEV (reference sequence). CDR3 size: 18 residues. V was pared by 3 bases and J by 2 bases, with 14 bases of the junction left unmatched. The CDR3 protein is CASSFYFRDRVHPYEQYF. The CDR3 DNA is TGTGCCAGCAGTTTCTATTTCCGGGACAGGGTACACCCCTACGAGCAGTACTTC.

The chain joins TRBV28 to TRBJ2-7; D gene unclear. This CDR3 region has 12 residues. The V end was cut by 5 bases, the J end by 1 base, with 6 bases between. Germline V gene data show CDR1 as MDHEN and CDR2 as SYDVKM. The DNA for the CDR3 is TGTGCCAGCAGTGTGTTTTCCTACGAGCAGTACTTC. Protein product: CASSVFSYEQYF.

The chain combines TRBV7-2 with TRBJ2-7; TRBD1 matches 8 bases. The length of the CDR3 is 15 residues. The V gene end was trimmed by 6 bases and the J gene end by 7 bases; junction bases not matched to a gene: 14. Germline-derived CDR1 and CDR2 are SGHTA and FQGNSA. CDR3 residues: CASSSQGAMYGEQYF. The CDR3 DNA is TGTGCCAGCAGTTCGCAGGGGGCAATGTATGGGGAGCAGTACTTC. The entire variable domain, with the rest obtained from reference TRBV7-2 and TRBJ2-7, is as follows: GAGVSQSPSNKVTEKGKDVELRCDPISGHTALYWYRQSLGQGLEFLIYFQGNSAPDKSGLPSDRFSAERTGGSVSTLTIQRTQQEDSAVYLCASSSQGAMYGEQYFGPGTRLTVT.

CDR3 in DNA: TGTGCCAGCAGCGTCAGGGGCGGAAACACTGAAGCTTTCTTT. It specifies CASSVRGGNTEAFF. The chain carries TRBV28 and TRBJ1-1; the D gene is possibly TRBD1 (6 bases). Trimming took 6 bases from V and 2 from J, leaving 13 bases between them. Germline CDR1 and CDR2: MDHEN and SYDVKM. The CDR3 runs to 14 residues.

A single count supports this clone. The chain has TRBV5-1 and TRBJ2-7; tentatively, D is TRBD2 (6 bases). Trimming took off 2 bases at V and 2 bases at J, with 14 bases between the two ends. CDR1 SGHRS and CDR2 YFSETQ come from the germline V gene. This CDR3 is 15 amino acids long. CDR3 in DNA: TGCGCCAGCAGCTTCGGCAGGGCGGGAACCTACGAGCAGTACTTC. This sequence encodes CASSFGRAGTYEQYF.

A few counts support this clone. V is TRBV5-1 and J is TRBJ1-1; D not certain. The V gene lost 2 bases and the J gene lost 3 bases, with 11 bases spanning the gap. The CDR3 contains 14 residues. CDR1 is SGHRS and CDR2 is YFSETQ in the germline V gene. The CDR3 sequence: CASSFYGQHTEAFF. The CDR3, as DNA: TGCGCCAGCAGCTTTTACGGCCAACACACTGAAGCTTTCTTT.

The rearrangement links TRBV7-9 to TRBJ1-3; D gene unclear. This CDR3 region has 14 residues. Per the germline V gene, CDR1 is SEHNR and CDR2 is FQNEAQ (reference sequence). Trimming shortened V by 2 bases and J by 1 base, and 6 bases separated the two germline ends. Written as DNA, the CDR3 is TGTGCCAGCAGCTTATACGAATCTGGAAACACCATATATTTT. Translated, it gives CASSLYESGNTIYF.

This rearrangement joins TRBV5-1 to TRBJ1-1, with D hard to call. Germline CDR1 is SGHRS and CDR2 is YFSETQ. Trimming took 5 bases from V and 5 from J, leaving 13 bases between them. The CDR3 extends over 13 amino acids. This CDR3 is CASRGRQETEAFF. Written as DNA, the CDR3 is TGCGCCAGCAGGGGCAGGCAAGAAACTGAAGCTTTCTTT.

The CDR3 sequence: CAISDSGQGYTF. The CDR3 DNA follows: TGTGCCATCAGTGATTCCGGGCAGGGCTACACCTTC. The chain combines TRBV10-3 with TRBJ1-2; D gene uncertain. The CDR3 covers 12 residues. Trimming pared 3 bases from V and 8 bases from J, leaving 10 bases between. Germline V gene lookup returns CDR1 ENHRY and CDR2 SYGVKD.

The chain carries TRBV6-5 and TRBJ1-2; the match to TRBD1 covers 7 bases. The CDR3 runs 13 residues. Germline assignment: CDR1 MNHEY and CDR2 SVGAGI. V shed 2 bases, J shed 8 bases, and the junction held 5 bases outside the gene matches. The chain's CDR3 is CASSYPQGYGYTF. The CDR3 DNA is TGTGCCAGCAGTTACCCACAGGGGTACGGCTACACCTTC.

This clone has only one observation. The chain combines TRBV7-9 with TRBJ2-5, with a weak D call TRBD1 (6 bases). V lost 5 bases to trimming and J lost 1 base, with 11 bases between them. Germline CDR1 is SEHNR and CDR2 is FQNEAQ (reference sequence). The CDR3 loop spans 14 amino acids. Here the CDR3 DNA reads TGTGCCAGCAGCCCACGGACAGTCCAAGAGACCCAGTACTTC. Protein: CASSPRTVQETQYF.

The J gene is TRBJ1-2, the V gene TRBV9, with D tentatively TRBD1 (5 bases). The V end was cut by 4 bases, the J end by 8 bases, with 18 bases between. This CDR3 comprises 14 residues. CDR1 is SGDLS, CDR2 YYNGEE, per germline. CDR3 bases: TGTGCCAGCAGCCCCGTCGGAGGGGCGAGAGGCTACACCTTC. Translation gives CASSPVGGARGYTF.

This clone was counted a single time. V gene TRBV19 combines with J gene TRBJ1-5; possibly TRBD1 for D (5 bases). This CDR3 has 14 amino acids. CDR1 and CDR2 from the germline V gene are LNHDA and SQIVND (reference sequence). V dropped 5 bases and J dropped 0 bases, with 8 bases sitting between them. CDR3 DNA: TGTGCCAGTAGTCTCGGACATAGCAATCAGCCCCAGCATTTT. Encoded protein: CASSLGHSNQPQHF.

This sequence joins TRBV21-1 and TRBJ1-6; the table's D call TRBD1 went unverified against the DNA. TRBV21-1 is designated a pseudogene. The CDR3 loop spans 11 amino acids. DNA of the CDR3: TGTGCCAGCAGCAAAGCTCAACCCCTCCACTTT. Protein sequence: CASSKAQPLHF.

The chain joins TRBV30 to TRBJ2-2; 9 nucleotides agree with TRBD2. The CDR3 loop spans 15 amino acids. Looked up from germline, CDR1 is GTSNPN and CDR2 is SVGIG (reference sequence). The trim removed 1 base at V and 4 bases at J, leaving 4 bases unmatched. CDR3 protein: CAWSGAGGITGELFF. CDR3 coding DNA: TGTGCCTGGAGTGGAGCGGGAGGAATCACCGGGGAGCTGTTTTTT.